The 3 T cell receptor beta chains in this list originate from one sample, sequenced in a study of blood T cell repertoires in COVID-19. The method was immunoSEQ multiplex PCR; TCRdb's version includes in-frame clones alone and lacks a portion of them. The sample holds hundreds of thousands of clones, 80% to 90% seen once. The sequenced sample consisted of PBMCs or T cells enriched from blood (not recorded which). The receptors derive from a woman aged 50 to 60 in a cohort exposed to, infected with or recovered from COVID-19 (not recorded which).

This CDR3 is CASTPVSHGDTQYF. CDR3 DNA: TGTGCCAGCACTCCGGTATCCCACGGAGATACGCAGTATTTT. The rearrangement joins TRBV7-8 to TRBJ2-3; D is undetermined. The V gene's germline CDR1 is SGHVS and CDR2 FQNEAQ. Trimming took 7 bases from V and 5 from J, leaving 16 bases between them. The CDR3 consists of 14 residues. The whole variable domain, filled in from reference TRBV7-8 and TRBJ2-3, reads GAGVSQSPRYKVAKRGQDVALRCDPISGHVSLFWYQQALGQGPEFLTYFQNEAQLDKSGLPSDRFFAERPEGSVSTLKIQRTQQEDSAVYLCASTPVSHGDTQYFGPGTRLTVL.

This clone was seen a few times. The CDR3 sequence is CASSELGQGNSPLHF. CDR3 sequence (DNA): TGTGCCAGCAGTGAATTAGGTCAGGGGAATTCACCCCTCCACTTT. V and J are TRBV25-1 and TRBJ1-6, with D possibly matching TRBD1 (6 bases). Germline assignment: CDR1 MGHDK and CDR2 SYGVNS. With 1 base removed from V and 7 bases from J, the gap between germline ends came to 11 bases. The CDR3 length is 15 residues.

This clone was counted a few times. The V call is TRBV29-1, the J call TRBJ1-5; D unresolved. Germline values: CDR1 SQVTM, CDR2 ANQGSEA. The CDR3 consists of 14 residues. The V and J ends lost 6 bases and 6 bases respectively, with 18 bases between them. CDR3 sequence (DNA): TGCAGCGTCGCGAACAGCGTCCGGGGTCAGCCCCAGCATTTT. This translates into CSVANSVRGQPQHF.